The source of this TCR beta chain is a study of blood T cell repertoires in COVID-19. Germline V gene data show CDR1 as MNHNS and CDR2 as SASEGT. The V end lost 1 base, the J end lost 8 bases, and 18 bases lay between the germline ends. The CDR3 is made up of 16 amino acids. Assay: immunoSEQ multiplex PCR; the TCRdb copy retains only in-frame clones and omits some. The sample lists about 70,000 clones, 85% to 90% occurring once. This sequence was found in a man in his 70s with active COVID-19. The rearrangement links TRBV6-1 to TRBJ2-1; D is possibly TRBD2 (5 bases). Source material: peripheral blood. The CDR3 region is CASSEGVSAGVDEQFF. The CDR3 region has the DNA TGTGCCAGCAGTGAAGGGGTTAGCGCGGGTGTAGATGAGCAGTTCTTC.